The 21 T cell receptor beta chains below come from one sample, sequenced in a study of T cell responses to AZD1222 COVID-19 vaccine. Assay: immunoSEQ multiplex PCR; the TCRdb copy retains only in-frame clones and omits some. The repertoire holds under 170,000 clones, with 90% to 95% as singletons. Material: peripheral blood, obtained on day 0 of AZD1222 vaccination. The source is an adult in good health.

The chain joins TRBV21-1 to TRBJ1-5; the table calls TRBD1, which could not be checked here. TRBV21-1 has pseudogene status. The CDR3 totals 14 residues. CDR3 in DNA: TGTGCCAGCAGGGCGGACAGTAGCAATCAGCCCCAGCATTTT. It codes for CASRADSSNQPQHF.

The chain couples TRBV9 to TRBJ1-2; D may be TRBD1 (5 bases). From germline, CDR1 is SGDLS and CDR2 YYNGEE. V was trimmed by 3 bases and J by 0 bases, leaving 12 bases between them. The CDR3 is made up of 15 amino acids. The CDR3 is CASSADRGPNYGYTF. In nucleotides, the CDR3 is TGTGCCAGCAGCGCCGATAGGGGTCCTAACTATGGCTACACCTTC.

The chain is built from TRBV2 and TRBJ1-1, with D unresolved. This CDR3 spans 12 amino acids. CDR1 is SNHLY and CDR2 is FYNNEI in the germline V gene. V was cut by 7 bases and J by 5 bases, with 11 bases left in between. The DNA for the CDR3 is TGTGCCAGCACGGATGATAGGACTGAAGCTTTCTTT. Amino acid sequence: CASTDDRTEAFF.

The J gene is TRBJ1-6, the V gene TRBV5-1, with 8 bases identical to TRBD1. Germline V gives CDR1 SGHRS, CDR2 YFSETQ. This CDR3 is 14 amino acids long. V was pared by 4 bases and J by 5 bases, with 2 bases of the junction left unmatched. The CDR3 sequence: CASSGGQDNSPLHF. The CDR3 DNA sequence: TGCGCCAGCAGCGGGGGACAGGATAATTCACCCCTCCACTTT.

The chain employs TRBV9 and TRBJ1-1; TRBD1 might be the D (6 bases). The CDR3 sequence is 14 residues long. The germline gives CDR1 SGDLS, CDR2 YYNGEE. V gave up 4 bases and J gave up 3 bases, with 13 bases separating them. CDR3 nucleotides: TGTGCCAGCAGCTCTAGGGGGGGATACACTGAAGCTTTCTTT. It codes for CASSSRGGYTEAFF. Full variable domain (remainder filled in from reference TRBV9 and TRBJ1-1): DSGVTQTPKHLITATGQRVTLRCSPRSGDLSVYWYQQSLDQGLQFLIQYYNGEERAKGNILERFSAQQFPDLHSELNLSSLELGDSALYFCASSSRGGYTEAFFGQGTRLTVV.

The chain recombines TRBV7-8 with TRBJ2-4, with D perhaps being TRBD1 or TRBD2 (6 bases each). This CDR3 is built from 15 residues. Trimming pared 6 bases from V and 0 bases from J, leaving 12 bases between. Per the germline V gene, CDR1 is SGHVS and CDR2 is FQNEAQ. CDR3 in DNA: TGTGCCAGCAGTCCGAGGGGGGAAGCCAAAAACATTCAGTACTTC. Protein product: CASSPRGEAKNIQYF.

The chain combines TRBV2 with TRBJ2-4; D is ambiguous. V was trimmed by 4 bases and J by 3 bases, leaving 4 bases between them. The CDR3 spans 12 residues. CDR1 and CDR2 from the germline V gene are SNHLY and FYNNEI. The CDR3 DNA sequence: TGTGCCAGCAGTGTGGACAAAAACATTCAGTACTTC. Residues: CASSVDKNIQYF.

The J gene is TRBJ1-5, the V gene TRBV18, with TRBD1 as a possible D gene (5 bases). CDR1 and CDR2 (germline): KGHSH, LQKENI. This CDR3 spans 16 amino acids. The germline V and J ends were trimmed by 2 bases and 0 bases, with 11 bases remaining between them. The DNA for the CDR3 is TGTGCCAGCTCACCATTTCGACAGAGTAGCAATCAGCCCCAGCATTTT. Translation gives CASSPFRQSSNQPQHF.

The chain combines TRBV11-2 with TRBJ2-3; 8 bases agree with TRBD2. CDR1 is SGHAT, CDR2 FQNNGV, per germline. The CDR3 consists of 17 residues. Trimming at V came to 0 bases and at J to 3 bases, leaving 8 bases not matched to a gene. For the CDR3, the DNA is TGTGCCAGCAGCTTAGATCTTAGCGGGATGTGGACAGATACGCAGTATTTT. Protein product: CASSLDLSGMWTDTQYF. The variable domain in full, completed from reference TRBV11-2 and TRBJ2-3, reads EAGVAQSPRYKIIEKRQSVAFWCNPISGHATLYWYQQILGQGPKLLIQFQNNGVVDDSQLPKDRFSAERLKGVDSTLKIQPAKLEDSAVYLCASSLDLSGMWTDTQYFGPGTRLTVL.

This clone has just one count. The chain uses TRBV28 and TRBJ1-5, with D possibly being TRBD1 (6 bases). From germline, CDR1 is MDHEN and CDR2 SYDVKM. This CDR3 is built from 12 residues. V lost 5 bases, J lost 4 bases, and 6 bases lay in between. The CDR3 DNA sequence: TGTGCCAGCAGTCAGGGGAATCAGCCCCAGCATTTT. Residues: CASSQGNQPQHF.

The chain carries TRBV6-1 and TRBJ2-7, with D possibly matching TRBD1 (5 bases). V was shortened by 1 base and J by 5 bases, with 21 bases between the two germline ends. CDR3 length: 17 amino acids. CDR1 MNHNS and CDR2 SASEGT come from the germline V gene. The CDR3 DNA reads TGTGCCAGCAGTGAAGGTGTGGGGCTCCCGGTACTCGACGAGCAGTACGTC. Translated, it gives CASSEGVGLPVLDEQYV.

V is TRBV19 and J is TRBJ1-2, with 8 bases matching TRBD1. The length of the CDR3 is 18 residues. V dropped 0 bases and J dropped 4; count of bases not matched to a gene: 13. CDR1 is LNHDA, CDR2 SQIVND, per germline (reference sequence). The CDR3 reads CASSIDPPSTGALYGYTF. CDR3 sequence (DNA): TGTGCCAGTAGTATAGACCCTCCATCGACAGGGGCGCTCTATGGCTACACCTTC.

The V call is TRBV4-1, the J call TRBJ1-2, with a tentative D call TRBD1 (5 bases). V lost 0 bases and J 7 bases, leaving 12 bases between the germline ends. The CDR3 totals 14 residues. Germline V gene sequence: CDR1 MGHRA, CDR2 YSYEKL. CDR3 amino acids: CASSQDVGRGGYTF. DNA for the CDR3: TGCGCCAGCAGCCAAGATGTAGGTAGGGGTGGCTACACCTTC.

This clone was seen once. The CDR3 reads CASSPTGEGTEAFF. The CDR3 DNA sequence: TGTGCCAGCAGCCCGACAGGGGAGGGGACTGAAGCTTTCTTT. The chain links TRBV3-1 (or the pseudogene TRBV3-2) to TRBJ1-1, with 8 bases aligning to TRBD1. Germline values: CDR1 LGHDT, CDR2 YNNKEL (reference sequence). The CDR3 consists of 14 residues. The trim removed 4 bases at V and 5 bases at J, leaving 6 bases unmatched.

This sequence joins TRBV3-1 (or the pseudogene TRBV3-2) and TRBJ1-4; D uncertain. The CDR3 totals 16 residues. V was trimmed by 4 bases and J by 0 bases, leaving 12 bases between them. The germline gives CDR1 LGHDT, CDR2 YNNKEL (reference sequence). CDR3 sequence (DNA): TGTGCCAGCAGCCCCGTTGGAGAAGCAACTAATGAAAAACTGTTTTTT. Translating gives CASSPVGEATNEKLFF.

The genes are TRBV18 and TRBJ2-2; weak D call: TRBD1 (5 bases). V was pared by 0 bases and J by 5 bases, with 13 bases between. CDR3 length equals 16 residues. Germline-derived CDR1 and CDR2 are KGHSH and LQKENI. CDR3 sequence reads: CASSPPSAGRTGELFF. DNA of the CDR3: TGTGCCAGCTCACCACCGTCGGCAGGGCGGACCGGGGAGCTGTTTTTT.

The chain carries TRBV19 and TRBJ2-1; 8 nucleotides line up with TRBD2. V lost 1 base, J lost 4 bases, and 3 bases stayed unmatched. This CDR3 spans 15 amino acids. In germline, CDR1 is LNHDA, CDR2 SQIVND (reference sequence). The CDR3 sequence is CASSIAAGGYNEQFF. The DNA for the CDR3 is TGTGCCAGTAGTATAGCTGCGGGGGGATACAATGAGCAGTTCTTC.

V and J are TRBV4-1 and TRBJ2-2, with D unresolved. This CDR3 region has 15 residues. The V end lost 1 base, the J end lost 0 bases, and 6 bases lay between the germline ends. Germline CDR1 and CDR2: MGHRA and YSYEKL. The CDR3 DNA sequence: TGCGCCAGCAGCCAAGGGTCTCCGAACACCGGGGAGCTGTTTTTT. Translating gives CASSQGSPNTGELFF.

V usage is TRBV19 and J usage is TRBJ1-1; D unclear. CDR3 length: 13 amino acids. From germline, CDR1 is LNHDA and CDR2 SQIVND (reference sequence). V was shortened by 6 bases and J by 6 bases, with 14 bases between the two germline ends. CDR3 sequence: CASSLTPAAEAFF. The CDR3, as DNA: TGTGCCAGTAGCCTAACACCGGCCGCTGAAGCTTTCTTT.

The rearrangement uses TRBV7-8 and TRBJ1-5; D is unclear. Germline-derived CDR1 and CDR2 are SGHVS and FQNEAQ. The CDR3 totals 16 residues. The V gene lost 4 bases and the J gene lost 3 bases, with 16 bases spanning the gap. CDR3 sequence: CASSSHSGGYNQPQHF. The CDR3 DNA reads as TGTGCCAGCAGCTCACACTCGGGCGGGTACAATCAGCCCCAGCATTTT.

V is TRBV2 and J is TRBJ1-5; no firm D call. Trimming removed 6 bases from V and 2 bases from J, with 8 bases in between. This CDR3 region has 13 residues. The V gene's germline CDR1 is SNHLY and CDR2 FYNNEI. CDR3 residues: CASRAEGNQPQHF. The CDR3 nucleotides read TGTGCCAGCAGGGCAGAAGGCAATCAGCCCCAGCATTTT. Using reference TRBV2 and TRBJ1-5 for the parts outside the CDR3, the full variable domain is EPEVTQTPSHQVTQMGQEVILRCVPISNHLYFYWYRQILGQKVEFLVSFYNNEISEKSEIFDDQFSVERPDGSNFTLKIRSTKLEDSAMYFCASRAEGNQPQHFGDGTRLSIL.